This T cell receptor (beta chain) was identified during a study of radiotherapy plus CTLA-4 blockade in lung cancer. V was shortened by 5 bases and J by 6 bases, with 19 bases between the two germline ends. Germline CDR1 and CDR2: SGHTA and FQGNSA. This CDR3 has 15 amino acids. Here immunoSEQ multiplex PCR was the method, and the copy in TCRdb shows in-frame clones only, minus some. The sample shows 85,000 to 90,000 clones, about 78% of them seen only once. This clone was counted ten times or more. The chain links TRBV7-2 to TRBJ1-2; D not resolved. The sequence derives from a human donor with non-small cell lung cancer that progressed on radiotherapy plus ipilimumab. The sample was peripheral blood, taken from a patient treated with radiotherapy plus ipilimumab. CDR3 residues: CASSLPPVSADGYTF. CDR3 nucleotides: TGTGCCAGCAGCCTTCCCCCGGTCTCGGCGGATGGCTACACCTTC.